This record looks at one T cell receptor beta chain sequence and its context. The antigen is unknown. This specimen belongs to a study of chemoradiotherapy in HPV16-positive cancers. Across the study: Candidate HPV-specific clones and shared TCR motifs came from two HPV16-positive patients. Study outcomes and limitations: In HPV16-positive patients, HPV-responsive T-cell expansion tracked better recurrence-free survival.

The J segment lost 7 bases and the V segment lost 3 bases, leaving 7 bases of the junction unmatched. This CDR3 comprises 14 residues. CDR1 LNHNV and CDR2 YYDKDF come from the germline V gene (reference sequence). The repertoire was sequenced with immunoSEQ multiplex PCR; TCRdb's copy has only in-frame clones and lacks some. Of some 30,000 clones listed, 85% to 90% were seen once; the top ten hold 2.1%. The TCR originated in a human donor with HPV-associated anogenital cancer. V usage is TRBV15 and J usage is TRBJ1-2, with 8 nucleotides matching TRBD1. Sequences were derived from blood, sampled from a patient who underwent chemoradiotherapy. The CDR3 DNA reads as TGTGCCACCAGCAGTTTCGGACAGGGCCTTGGCTACACCTTC. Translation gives CATSSFGQGLGYTF.